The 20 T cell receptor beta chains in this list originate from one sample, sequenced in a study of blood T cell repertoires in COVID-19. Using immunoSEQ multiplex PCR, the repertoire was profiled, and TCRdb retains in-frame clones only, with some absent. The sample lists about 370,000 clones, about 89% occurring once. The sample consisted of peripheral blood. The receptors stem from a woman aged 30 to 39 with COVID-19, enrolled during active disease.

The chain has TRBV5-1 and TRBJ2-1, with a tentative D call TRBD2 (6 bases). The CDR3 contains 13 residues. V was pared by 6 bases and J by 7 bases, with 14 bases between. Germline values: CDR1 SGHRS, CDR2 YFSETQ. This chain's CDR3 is CASTPGVWNEQFF. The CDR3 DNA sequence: TGCGCCAGCACCCCGGGGGTGTGGAATGAGCAGTTCTTC. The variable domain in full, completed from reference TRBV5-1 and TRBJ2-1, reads KAGVTQTPRYLIKTRGQQVTLSCSPISGHRSVSWYQQTPGQGLQFLFEYFSETQRNKGNFPGRFSGRQFSNSRSEMNVSTLELGDSALYLCASTPGVWNEQFFGPGTRLTVL.

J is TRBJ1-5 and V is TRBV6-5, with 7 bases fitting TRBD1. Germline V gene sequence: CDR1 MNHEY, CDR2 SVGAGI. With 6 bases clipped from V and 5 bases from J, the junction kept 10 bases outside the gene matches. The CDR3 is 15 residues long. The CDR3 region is CASRSGWDSDQPQHF. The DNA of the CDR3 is TGTGCCAGCAGATCAGGGTGGGACAGTGATCAGCCCCAGCATTTT.

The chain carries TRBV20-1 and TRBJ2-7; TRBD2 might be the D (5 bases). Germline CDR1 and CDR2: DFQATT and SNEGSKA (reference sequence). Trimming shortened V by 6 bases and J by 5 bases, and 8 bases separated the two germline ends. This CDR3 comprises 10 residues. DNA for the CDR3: TGCAGTGCCGAGGGTAACGAGCAGTACTTC. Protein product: CSAEGNEQYF.

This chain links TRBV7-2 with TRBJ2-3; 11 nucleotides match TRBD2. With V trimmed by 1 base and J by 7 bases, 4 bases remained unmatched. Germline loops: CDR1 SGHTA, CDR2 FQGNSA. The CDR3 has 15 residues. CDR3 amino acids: CASSLETSGTNTQYF. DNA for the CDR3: TGTGCCAGCAGCTTAGAGACTAGCGGGACTAATACGCAGTATTTT.

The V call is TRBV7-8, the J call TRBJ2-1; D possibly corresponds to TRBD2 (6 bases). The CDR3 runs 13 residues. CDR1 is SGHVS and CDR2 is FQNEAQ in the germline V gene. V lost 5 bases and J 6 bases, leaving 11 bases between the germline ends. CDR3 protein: CASSRGMGNEQFF. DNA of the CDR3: TGTGCCAGCAGCCGCGGGATGGGCAATGAGCAGTTCTTC. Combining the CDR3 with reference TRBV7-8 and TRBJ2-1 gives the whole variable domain GAGVSQSPRYKVAKRGQDVALRCDPISGHVSLFWYQQALGQGPEFLTYFQNEAQLDKSGLPSDRFFAERPEGSVSTLKIQRTQQEDSAVYLCASSRGMGNEQFFGPGTRLTVL.

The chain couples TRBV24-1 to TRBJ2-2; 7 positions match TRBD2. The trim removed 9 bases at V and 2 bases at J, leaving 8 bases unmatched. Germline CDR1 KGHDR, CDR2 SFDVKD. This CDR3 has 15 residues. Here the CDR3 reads CATQSAGPNTGELFF. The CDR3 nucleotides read TGTGCCACCCAGTCAGCGGGGCCCAACACCGGGGAGCTGTTTTTT.

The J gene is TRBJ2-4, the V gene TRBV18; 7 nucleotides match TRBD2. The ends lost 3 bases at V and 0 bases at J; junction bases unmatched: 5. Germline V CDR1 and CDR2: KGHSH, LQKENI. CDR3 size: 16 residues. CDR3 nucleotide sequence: TGTGCCAGCTCACCCCCGGGGGGACTAGCCAAAAACATTCAGTACTTC. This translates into CASSPPGGLAKNIQYF.

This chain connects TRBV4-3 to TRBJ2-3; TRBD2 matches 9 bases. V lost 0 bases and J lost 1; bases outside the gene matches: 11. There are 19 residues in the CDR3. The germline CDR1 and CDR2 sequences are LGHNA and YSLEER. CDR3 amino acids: CASSQDLAGAQGRTDTQYF. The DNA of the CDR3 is TGCGCCAGCAGCCAAGACTTAGCGGGGGCACAGGGCCGCACAGATACGCAGTATTTT.

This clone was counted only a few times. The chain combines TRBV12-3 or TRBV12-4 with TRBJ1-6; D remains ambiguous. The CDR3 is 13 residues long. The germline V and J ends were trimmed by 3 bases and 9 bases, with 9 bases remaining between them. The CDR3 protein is CASSFFASSPLHF. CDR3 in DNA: TGTGCCAGCAGTTTCTTTGCGAGTTCACCCCTCCACTTT.

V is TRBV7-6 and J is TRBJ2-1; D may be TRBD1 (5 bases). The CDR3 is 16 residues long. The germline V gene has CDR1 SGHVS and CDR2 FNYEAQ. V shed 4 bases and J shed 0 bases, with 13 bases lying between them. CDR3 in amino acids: CASSSYRYSSYNEQFF. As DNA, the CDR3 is TGTGCCAGCAGCTCCTACAGGTATAGCTCCTACAATGAGCAGTTCTTC.

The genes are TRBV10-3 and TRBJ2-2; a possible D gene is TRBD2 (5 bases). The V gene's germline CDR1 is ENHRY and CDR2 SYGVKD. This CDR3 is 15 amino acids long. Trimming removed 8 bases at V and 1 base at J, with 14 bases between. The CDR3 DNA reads TGTGCCATCCCCTCGTCCAGCGGGAACACCGGGGAGCTGTTTTTT. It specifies CAIPSSSGNTGELFF.

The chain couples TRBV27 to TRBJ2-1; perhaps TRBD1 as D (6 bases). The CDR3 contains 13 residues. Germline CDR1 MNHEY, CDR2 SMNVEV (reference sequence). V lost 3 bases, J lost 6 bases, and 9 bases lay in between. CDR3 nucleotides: TGTGCCAGCAGTTTTGACAGGCGCAATGAGCAGTTCTTC. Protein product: CASSFDRRNEQFF.

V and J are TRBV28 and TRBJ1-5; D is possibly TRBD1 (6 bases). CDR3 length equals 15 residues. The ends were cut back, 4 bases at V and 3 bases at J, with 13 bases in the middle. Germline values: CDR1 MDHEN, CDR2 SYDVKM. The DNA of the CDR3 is TGTGCCAGCAGTTGGGGGCAGGTTGACAATCAGCCCCAGCATTTT. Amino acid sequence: CASSWGQVDNQPQHF.

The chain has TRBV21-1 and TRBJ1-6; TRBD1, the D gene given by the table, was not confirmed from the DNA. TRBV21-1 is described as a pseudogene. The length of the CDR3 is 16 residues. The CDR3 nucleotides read TGTGCCAGCAGCAAAGCGCTGGGACAGTATAATTCACCCCTCCACTTT. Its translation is CASSKALGQYNSPLHF.

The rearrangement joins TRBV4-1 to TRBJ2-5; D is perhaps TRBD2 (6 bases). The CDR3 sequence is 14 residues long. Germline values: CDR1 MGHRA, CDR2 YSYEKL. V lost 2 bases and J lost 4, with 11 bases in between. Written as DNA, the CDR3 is TGCGCCAGCAGCCAACTGGGGGGAGGAGAGACCCAGTACTTC. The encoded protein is CASSQLGGGETQYF.

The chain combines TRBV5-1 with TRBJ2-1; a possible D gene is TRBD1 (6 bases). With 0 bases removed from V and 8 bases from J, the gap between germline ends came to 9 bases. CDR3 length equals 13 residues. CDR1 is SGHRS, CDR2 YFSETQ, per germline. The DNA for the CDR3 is TGCGCCAGCAGCTTGGGTCCAGGGGATGAGCAGTTCTTC. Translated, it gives CASSLGPGDEQFF.

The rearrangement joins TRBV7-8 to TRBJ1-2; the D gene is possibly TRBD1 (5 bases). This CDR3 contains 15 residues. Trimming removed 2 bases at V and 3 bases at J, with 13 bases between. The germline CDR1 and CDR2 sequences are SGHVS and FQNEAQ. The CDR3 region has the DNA TGTGCCAGCAGCTTAATGGGATCGGGGGACTATGGCTACACCTTC. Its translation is CASSLMGSGDYGYTF. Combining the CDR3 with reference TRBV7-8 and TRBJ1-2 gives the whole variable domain GAGVSQSPRYKVAKRGQDVALRCDPISGHVSLFWYQQALGQGPEFLTYFQNEAQLDKSGLPSDRFFAERPEGSVSTLKIQRTQQEDSAVYLCASSLMGSGDYGYTFGSGTRLTVV.

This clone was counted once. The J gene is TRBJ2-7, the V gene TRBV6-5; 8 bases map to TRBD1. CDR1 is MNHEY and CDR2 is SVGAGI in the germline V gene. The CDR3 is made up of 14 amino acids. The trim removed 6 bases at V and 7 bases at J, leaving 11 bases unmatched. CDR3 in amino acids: CASSAGTGTGEQYV. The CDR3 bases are TGTGCCAGCAGCGCTGGGACAGGAACGGGTGAGCAGTACGTC.

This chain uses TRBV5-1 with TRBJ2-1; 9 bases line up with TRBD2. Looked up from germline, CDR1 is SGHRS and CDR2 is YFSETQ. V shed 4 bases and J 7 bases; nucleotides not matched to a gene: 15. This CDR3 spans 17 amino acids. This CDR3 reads CASSETSGASLPNEQFF. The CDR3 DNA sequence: TGCGCCAGCAGCGAGACTAGCGGAGCCAGTCTGCCGAATGAGCAGTTCTTC.

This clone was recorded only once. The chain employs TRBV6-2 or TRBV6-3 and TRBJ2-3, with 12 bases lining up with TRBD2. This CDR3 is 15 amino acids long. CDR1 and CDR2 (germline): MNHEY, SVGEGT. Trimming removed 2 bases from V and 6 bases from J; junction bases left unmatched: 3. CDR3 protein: CASSYDTSGGDTQYF. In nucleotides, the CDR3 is TGTGCCAGCAGTTACGATACTAGCGGGGGGGATACGCAGTATTTT.